These 32 T cell receptor beta chains came from one sample sequenced in a study of breast tumors, draining lymph nodes, adjacent tissues. TCRdb called the multiplex PCR reads again in MiXCR, with one record for every CDR3 protein. The profile shows tens of thousands of distinct CDR3 sequences, about 64% of them singletons. Sample: tumor-adjacent breast tissue. The receptors were gathered from a female donor with breast cancer. Some clones in this sample may be carry-over from other donors' samples.

The V call is TRBV10-3, the J call TRBJ1-6; D call uncertain. V lost 8 bases and J lost 7, with 15 bases in between. The CDR3 contains 14 residues. CDR1 ENHRY and CDR2 SYGVKD come from the germline V gene. The CDR3 sequence is CAISEWAENSPLHF. Here the CDR3 DNA reads TGTGCCATCTCCGAGTGGGCAGAAAATTCACCCCTCCACTTT.

This clonotype was seen more than once but under ten times. The V gene is TRBV6-4, the J gene TRBJ2-7, with 14 bases lining up with TRBD2. The CDR3 runs 14 residues. The germline V gene has CDR1 MRHNA and CDR2 SNTAGT. V shed 5 bases and J 7 bases; nucleotides not matched to a gene: 4. CDR3 coding DNA: TGTGCCAGCAGTCCGACTAGCGGGAGGGGGGAGCAGTACTTC. Its protein is CASSPTSGRGEQYF.

V usage is TRBV29-1 and J usage is TRBJ2-5, with a tentative D call TRBD1 (6 bases). The CDR3 length is 12 residues. Trimming took off 6 bases at V and 2 bases at J, with 10 bases between the two ends. Germline V lookup: CDR1 SQVTM, CDR2 ANQGSEA. CDR3 DNA: TGCAGCGTGATACAGGGTCAAGAGACCCAGTACTTC. This codes for CSVIQGQETQYF.

V is TRBV2 and J is TRBJ2-5; TRBD1 might be the D (6 bases). The V and J ends lost 2 bases and 5 bases respectively, with 12 bases between them. Germline V gene data show CDR1 as SNHLY and CDR2 as FYNNEI. The CDR3 spans 14 residues. The CDR3 DNA reads TGTGCCAGCAGTGAACAGGGCCAGGGGGAGACCCAGTACTTC. As protein: CASSEQGQGETQYF.

This clonotype was counted once. V and J are TRBV19 and TRBJ1-2, with unresolved D. Per the germline V gene, CDR1 is LNHDA and CDR2 is SQIVND (reference sequence). V shed 3 bases and J shed 2 bases, with 13 bases lying between them. CDR3 length: 15 residues. CDR3 region: CASSIEGIRNYGYTF. DNA of the CDR3: TGTGCCAGTAGTATTGAGGGAATCCGCAACTATGGCTACACCTTC. Filled out from reference TRBV19 and TRBJ1-2, the complete variable domain reads DGGITQSPKYLFRKEGQNVTLSCEQNLNHDAMYWYRQDPGQGLRLIYYSQIVNDFQKGDIAEGYSVSREKKESFPLTVTSAQKNPTAFYLCASSIEGIRNYGYTFGSGTRLTVV.

The chain couples TRBV29-1 to TRBJ2-2; no reliable D call. CDR1 and CDR2 (germline): SQVTM, ANQGSEA. Trimming pared 2 bases from V and 9 bases from J, leaving 19 bases between. The CDR3 has 15 amino acids. The CDR3 nucleotides are TGCAGCGTTGAAAGGGCTTACGGACGGGCCCGGGAGCTGTTTTTT. It yields the protein CSVERAYGRARELFF.

V usage is TRBV24-1 and J usage is TRBJ2-1; 8 nucleotides match TRBD2. This CDR3 region has 15 residues. Germline V gene sequence: CDR1 KGHDR, CDR2 SFDVKD. V dropped 3 bases and J dropped 7; count of bases not matched to a gene: 7. Written as DNA, the CDR3 is TGTGCCACCAGTGATGGGACTAGGCCAGGGAATGAGCAGTTCTTC. It translates to CATSDGTRPGNEQFF.

This clonotype ranks as medium-sized (0.01 to 0.1%). The chain links TRBV5-1 to TRBJ2-7, with 10 bases that match TRBD2. The CDR3 is 15 amino acids. Trimming removed 0 bases from V and 2 bases from J; junction bases left unmatched: 2. The V gene's germline CDR1 is SGHRS and CDR2 YFSETQ. This CDR3 reads CASSLALAGAYEQYF. For the CDR3, the DNA is TGCGCCAGCAGCTTGGCCCTAGCGGGGGCCTACGAGCAGTACTTC.

The rearrangement uses TRBV7-3 and TRBJ1-6; 10 nucleotides line up with TRBD1. V was pared by 5 bases and J by 7 bases, with 2 bases of the junction left unmatched. This CDR3 has 14 residues. CDR1 is SGHTA, CDR2 FQGTGA, per germline. This CDR3 is CASSPGQGNSPLHF. CDR3 DNA sequence: TGTGCCAGCAGCCCGGGACAGGGGAATTCACCCCTCCACTTT.

This chain connects TRBV19 to TRBJ2-3; possible D gene TRBD1, 6 bases. V lost 2 bases to trimming and J lost 5 bases, with 11 bases between them. The CDR3 is 14 amino acids. The germline gives CDR1 LNHDA, CDR2 SQIVND (reference sequence). Here the CDR3 DNA reads TGTGCCAGTAGTATATCAGGGGCGGGAGATACGCAGTATTTT. It codes for CASSISGAGDTQYF.

The chain carries TRBV24-1 and TRBJ2-1, with 8 nucleotides matching TRBD2. The CDR3 is made up of 16 amino acids. The V gene's germline CDR1 is KGHDR and CDR2 SFDVKD. V shed 4 bases, J shed 1 base, and the junction held 5 bases outside the gene matches. The CDR3 protein is CATSDPGGGSYNEQFF. Written as DNA, the CDR3 is TGTGCCACCAGTGACCCCGGGGGGGGATCCTACAATGAGCAGTTCTTC.

A note on this clonotype: One end of the junction is discordant with germline, which a read error may explain. This chain connects TRBV5-6 to TRBJ1-5, with 7 positions matching TRBD1. The CDR3 contains 14 residues. CDR1 and CDR2 (germline): SGHDT, YYEEEE. The CDR3 region has the DNA TGTGCCAGCAGCTACGGGACAGTCAATCCGCCCCAGCATTTT. Amino acids: CASSYGTVNPPQHF.

This clonotype occurred many times. A junction boundary mismatches the germline segment, possibly from a read error. The chain couples TRBV5-1 to TRBJ2-1, with D unresolved. CDR1 and CDR2 from the germline V gene are SGHRS and YFSETQ. The CDR3 is 15 residues long. CDR3 DNA sequence: TGCGCCAGCGGCTTGGGTGGGTCATCCTACAATGAGCAGTTCTTC. Translating gives CASGLGGSSYNEQFF.

The chain employs TRBV20-1 and TRBJ1-2; no firm D call. The V gene's germline CDR1 is DFQATT and CDR2 SNEGSKA (reference sequence). The CDR3 covers 13 residues. Trimming stripped 0 bases from V and 4 bases from J, with 9 bases between. CDR3 DNA sequence: TGCAGTGCTAGAGATCAGCGCAGCTATGGCTACACCTTC. Translation gives CSARDQRSYGYTF.

V usage is TRBV20-1 and J usage is TRBJ2-3; no clear D gene. The germline V and J ends were trimmed by 5 bases and 5 bases, with 8 bases remaining between them. The CDR3 is made up of 11 amino acids. Germline V gene sequence: CDR1 DFQATT, CDR2 SNEGSKA (reference sequence). CDR3 bases: TGCAGTGCTTGGCGGCAAGATACGCAGTATTTT. As protein: CSAWRQDTQYF.

The chain employs TRBV2 and TRBJ1-6; D uncertain. In germline, CDR1 is SNHLY, CDR2 FYNNEI. Trimming took 8 bases from V and 0 from J, leaving 11 bases between them. CDR3 size: 15 residues. CDR3 residues: CASSELGSYNSPLHF. The CDR3 DNA reads as TGTGCCAGCTCGGAGTTGGGCTCCTATAATTCACCCCTCCACTTT. The variable domain in full, with the rest retrieved from reference TRBV2 and TRBJ1-6, is EPEVTQTPSHQVTQMGQEVILRCVPISNHLYFYWYRQILGQKVEFLVSFYNNEISEKSEIFDDQFSVERPDGSNFTLKIRSTKLEDSAMYFCASSELGSYNSPLHFGNGTRLTVT.

The V gene is TRBV6-5, the J gene TRBJ1-6; possible D gene TRBD1, 5 bases. V dropped 5 bases and J dropped 12 bases, with 17 bases sitting between them. Germline CDR1 MNHEY, CDR2 SVGAGI. This CDR3 region has 14 residues. Written as DNA, the CDR3 is TGTGCCAGCAGTGGCCCCCGAGGGGCCCTACCCCTCCACTTT. Its translation is CASSGPRGALPLHF.

By share of the sample, this clonotype is medium-sized (0.01 to 0.1%). The chain joins TRBV30 to TRBJ2-3, with D possibly being TRBD1 (5 bases). Per germline, CDR1 GTSNPN and CDR2 SVGIG (reference sequence). The V and J ends lost 5 bases and 2 bases respectively, with 14 bases between them. The CDR3 extends over 14 amino acids. CDR3 region: CAWDRQPHTDTQYF. CDR3 DNA: TGTGCCTGGGACCGACAGCCACACACAGATACGCAGTATTTT.

The V call is TRBV29-1, the J call TRBJ1-2; D remains ambiguous. The ends were cut back, 8 bases at V and 8 bases at J, with 6 bases in the middle. Germline loops: CDR1 SQVTM, CDR2 ANQGSEA. This CDR3 region has 8 residues. CDR3 nucleotides: TGCAGCTATGACGGCTACACCTTC. It is translated as CSYDGYTF. Full variable domain (missing parts from reference TRBV29-1 and TRBJ1-2): SAVISQKPSRDICQRGTSLTIQCQVDSQVTMMFWYRQQPGQSLTLIATANQGSEATYESGFVIDKFPISRPNLTFSTLTVSNMSPEDSSIYLCSYDGYTFGSGTRLTVV.

This clonotype was picked up many times. This sequence may be a read error, since a much larger clone differs from it by one base. This CDR3 fails to terminate in the conserved phenylalanine or tryptophan, so it likely reflects a read error. The V call is TRBV9, the J call TRBJ1-2, with 7 bases fitting TRBD1. The germline gives CDR1 SGDLS, CDR2 YYNGEE. This CDR3 spans 14 amino acids. V gave up 3 bases and J gave up 2 bases; unmatched junction bases: 4. CDR3 residues: CASSGGTENYGYTL. The CDR3 DNA is TGTGCCAGCAGCGGAGGGACAGAAAACTATGGCTACACCCTC.

This chain connects TRBV2 to TRBJ1-2, with D uncertain. Germline CDR1 is SNHLY and CDR2 is FYNNEI. V was cut by 3 bases and J by 8 bases, with 10 bases left in between. The CDR3 is made up of 12 amino acids. The CDR3 DNA is TGTGCCAGCAGTGACCCAAGACTGGGCTACACCTTC. It yields the protein CASSDPRLGYTF.

The table lists this clonotype with a count of one. The rearrangement uses TRBV24-1 and TRBJ1-2; no firm D call. The ends were cut back, 1 base at V and 2 bases at J, with 7 bases in the middle. Per the germline V gene, CDR1 is KGHDR and CDR2 is SFDVKD. CDR3 size: 14 residues. The CDR3 loop reads CATSDFAQNYGYTF. CDR3 nucleotides: TGTGCCACCAGTGATTTTGCACAGAACTATGGCTACACCTTC.

The gene calls are TRBV7-3 and TRBJ2-2; 12 bases line up with TRBD2. CDR3 size: 15 residues. V trimming: 5 bases; J trimming: 5 bases; junction bases outside the gene matches: 3. Looked up from germline, CDR1 is SGHTA and CDR2 is FQGTGA. CDR3 in amino acids: CASSMTSGSTGELFF. In nucleotides, the CDR3 is TGTGCCAGCAGCATGACTAGCGGGAGTACCGGGGAGCTGTTTTTT.

J is TRBJ2-1 and V is TRBV19, with TRBD2 as a possible D gene (5 bases). Trimming pared 4 bases from V and 0 bases from J, leaving 10 bases between. The length of the CDR3 is 15 residues. Germline CDR1 LNHDA, CDR2 SQIVND (reference sequence). The CDR3 coding sequence is TGTGCCAGTAGTACGGACTCCAGCTCCTACAATGAGCAGTTCTTC. Encoded protein: CASSTDSSSYNEQFF. The whole variable domain, remainder taken from reference TRBV19 and TRBJ2-1, is DGGITQSPKYLFRKEGQNVTLSCEQNLNHDAMYWYRQDPGQGLRLIYYSQIVNDFQKGDIAEGYSVSREKKESFPLTVTSAQKNPTAFYLCASSTDSSSYNEQFFGPGTRLTVL.

This clonotype is medium-sized by share. V gene TRBV7-9 combines with J gene TRBJ1-5, with TRBD1 as a possible D gene (5 bases). The germline CDR1 and CDR2 sequences are SEHNR and FQNEAQ (reference sequence). V was trimmed by 1 base and J by 6 bases, leaving 7 bases between them. The CDR3 covers 13 residues. Written as DNA, the CDR3 is TGTGCCAGCAGCTTAGATGGGGCTCAGCCCCAGCATTTT. It encodes CASSLDGAQPQHF.

The chain combines TRBV7-2 with TRBJ2-3; D could derive from TRBD1 or TRBD2 (5 bases each). V dropped 0 bases and J dropped 4 bases, with 8 bases sitting between them. CDR1 is SGHTA and CDR2 is FQGNSA in the germline V gene. CDR3 length: 14 amino acids. The CDR3 region has the DNA TGTGCCAGCAGCTTAGCGGGGGTCCCAGATACGCAGTATTTT. Encoded protein: CASSLAGVPDTQYF.

This clonotype qualifies as medium-sized. The V gene is TRBV2, the J gene TRBJ1-5, with D perhaps TRBD1 (5 bases). This CDR3 comprises 15 residues. The germline V and J ends were trimmed by 7 bases and 0 bases, with 13 bases remaining between them. From germline, CDR1 is SNHLY and CDR2 FYNNEI. Written as DNA, the CDR3 is TGTGCCAGCAAGCCCCTGACAGATAGCAATCAGCCCCAGCATTTT. This translates into CASKPLTDSNQPQHF.

The rearrangement joins TRBV19 to TRBJ2-5; 8 positions match TRBD1. Trimming took 6 bases from V and 3 from J; bases not matched to a gene: 9. Germline V gene lookup returns CDR1 LNHDA and CDR2 SQIVND (reference sequence). CDR3 length: 15 residues. CDR3 sequence reads: CASSSPGTGKETQYF. The CDR3 DNA reads as TGTGCCAGTAGCAGCCCGGGGACAGGTAAAGAGACCCAGTACTTC.

Points on this clonotype: The CDR3 end shows no conserved phenylalanine or tryptophan, and so a read error is likely. V and J are TRBV5-1 and TRBJ1-6, with TRBD1 matching 8 bases. With 0 bases clipped from V and 10 bases from J, the junction kept 12 bases outside the gene matches. Germline CDR1 reads SGHRS; CDR2 reads YFSETQ. There are 17 residues in the CDR3. The CDR3 protein is CASSLGDSDRVLSPLHS. CDR3 nucleotide sequence: TGCGCCAGCAGCTTGGGGGATTCGGACAGGGTTTTGTCACCCCTCCACTCT.

In its sample, this clonotype ranks as medium-sized. This chain uses TRBV2 with TRBJ2-7; 10 positions agree with TRBD1. Germline CDR1 is SNHLY and CDR2 is FYNNEI. With 6 bases clipped from V and 0 bases from J, the junction kept 2 bases outside the gene matches. The CDR3 totals 14 residues. CDR3 protein: CASSRTGGSYEQYF. In nucleotides, the CDR3 is TGTGCCAGCAGCCGGACAGGGGGCTCCTACGAGCAGTACTTC.

The V and J genes are TRBV20-1 and TRBJ1-2, with D unresolved. The CDR3 is 14 amino acids. The germline CDR1 and CDR2 sequences are DFQATT and SNEGSKA (reference sequence). V was pared by 1 base and J by 0 bases, with 9 bases between. The CDR3 bases are TGCAGTGCTAGAGGACGGCTAACTAACTATGGCTACACCTTC. This translates into CSARGRLTNYGYTF.

This clonotype was recorded at least ten times. This may stem from a read error, because a much larger clone lies one nucleotide away. The chain has TRBV29-1 and TRBJ2-1; 12 bases map to TRBD2. J was trimmed by 1 base and V by 4 bases; bases with no gene match: 17. CDR1 is SQVTM and CDR2 is ANQGSEA in the germline V gene. The length of the CDR3 is 20 residues. The CDR3 region is CSVVLYLTSGRDSSYNEQFF. The CDR3 region has the DNA TGCAGCGTTGTTCTGTACCTGACTAGCGGGAGAGATAGTTCCTACAATGAGCAGTTCTTC.